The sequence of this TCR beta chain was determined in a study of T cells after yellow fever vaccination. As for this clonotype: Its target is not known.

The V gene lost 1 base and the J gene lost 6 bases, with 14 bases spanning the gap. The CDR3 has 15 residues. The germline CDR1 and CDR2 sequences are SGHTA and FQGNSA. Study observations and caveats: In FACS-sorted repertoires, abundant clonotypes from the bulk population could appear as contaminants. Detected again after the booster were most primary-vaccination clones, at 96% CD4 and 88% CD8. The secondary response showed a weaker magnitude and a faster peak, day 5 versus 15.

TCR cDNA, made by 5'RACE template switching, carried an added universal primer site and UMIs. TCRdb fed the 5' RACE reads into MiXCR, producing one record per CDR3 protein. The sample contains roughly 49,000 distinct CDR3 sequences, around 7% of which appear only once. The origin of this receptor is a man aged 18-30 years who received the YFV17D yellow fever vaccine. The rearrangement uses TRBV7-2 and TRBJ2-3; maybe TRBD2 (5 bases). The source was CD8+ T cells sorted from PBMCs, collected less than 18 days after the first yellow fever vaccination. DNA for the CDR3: TGTGCCAGCAGCTTAGTTCCAGAGGGCCTTGATACGCAGTATTTT. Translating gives CASSLVPEGLDTQYF.